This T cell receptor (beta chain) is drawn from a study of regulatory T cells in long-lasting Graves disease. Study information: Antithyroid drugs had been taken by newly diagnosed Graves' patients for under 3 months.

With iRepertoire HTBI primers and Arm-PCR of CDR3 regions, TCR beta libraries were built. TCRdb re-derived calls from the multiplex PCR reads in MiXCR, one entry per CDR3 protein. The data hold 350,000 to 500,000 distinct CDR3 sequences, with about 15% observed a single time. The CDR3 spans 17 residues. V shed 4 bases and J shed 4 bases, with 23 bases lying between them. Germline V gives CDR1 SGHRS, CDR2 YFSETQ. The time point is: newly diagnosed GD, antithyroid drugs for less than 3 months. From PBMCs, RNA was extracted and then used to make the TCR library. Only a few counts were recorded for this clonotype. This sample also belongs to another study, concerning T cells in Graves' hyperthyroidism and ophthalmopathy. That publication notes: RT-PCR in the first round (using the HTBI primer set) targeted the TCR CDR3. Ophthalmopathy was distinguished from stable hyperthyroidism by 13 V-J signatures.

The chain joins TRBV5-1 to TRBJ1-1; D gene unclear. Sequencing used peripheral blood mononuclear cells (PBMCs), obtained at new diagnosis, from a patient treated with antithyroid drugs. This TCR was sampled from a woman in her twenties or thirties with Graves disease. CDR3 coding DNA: TGCGCCAGCAGCCCTGGGTTTGACACGAATTGGGGCACTGAAGCTTTCTTT. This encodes CASSPGFDTNWGTEAFF. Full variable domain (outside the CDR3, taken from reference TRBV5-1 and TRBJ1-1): KAGVTQTPRYLIKTRGQQVTLSCSPISGHRSVSWYQQTPGQGLQFLFEYFSETQRNKGNFPGRFSGRQFSNSRSEMNVSTLELGDSALYLCASSPGFDTNWGTEAFFGQGTRLTVV.